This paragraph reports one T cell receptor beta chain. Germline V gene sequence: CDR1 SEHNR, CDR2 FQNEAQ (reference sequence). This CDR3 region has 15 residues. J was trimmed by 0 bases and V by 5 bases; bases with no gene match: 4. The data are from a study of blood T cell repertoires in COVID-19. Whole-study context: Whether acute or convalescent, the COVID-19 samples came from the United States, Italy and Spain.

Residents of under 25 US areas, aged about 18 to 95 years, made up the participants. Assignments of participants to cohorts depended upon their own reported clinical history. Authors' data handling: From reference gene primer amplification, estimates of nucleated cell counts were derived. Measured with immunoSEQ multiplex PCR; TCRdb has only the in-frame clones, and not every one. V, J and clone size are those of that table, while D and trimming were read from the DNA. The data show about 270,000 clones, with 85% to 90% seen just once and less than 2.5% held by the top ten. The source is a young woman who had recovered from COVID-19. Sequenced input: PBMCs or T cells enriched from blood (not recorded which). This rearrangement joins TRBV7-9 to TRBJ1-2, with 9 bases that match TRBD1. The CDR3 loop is CASSHGTGTNYGYTF. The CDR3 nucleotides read TGTGCCAGCAGCCATGGGACAGGGACTAACTATGGCTACACCTTC.